These 25 T cell receptor beta chains were all obtained from the same sample, sequenced in a study of cytomegalovirus exposure and HLA in healthy donors. Some clones are missing from TCRdb's copy, which holds only in-frame ones; the method was immunoSEQ multiplex PCR. The sample yields about 120,000 clones, approximately 87% seen once. Sequences were obtained from PBMCs. The origin of the receptors is a woman aged 18-29 years in good health and CMV-seropositive.

This sequence joins TRBV30 and TRBJ2-7; no clear D gene. The V end was cut by 2 bases, the J end by 4 bases, with 15 bases between. The CDR3 extends over 14 amino acids. Germline assignment: CDR1 GTSNPN and CDR2 SVGIG (reference sequence). In nucleotides, the CDR3 is TGTGCCTGGAGTAAGCCGGTTTCCGCATACGAGCAGTACTTC. This codes for CAWSKPVSAYEQYF.

CDR3 sequence: CASSVGGRGQFF. CDR3 coding DNA: TGTGCCAGCAGCGTAGGAGGGAGGGGCCAGTTCTTC. V usage is TRBV9 and J usage is TRBJ2-1, with 7 nucleotides matching TRBD2. Trimming removed 0 bases from V and 13 bases from J; junction bases left unmatched: 4. Germline assignment: CDR1 SGDLS and CDR2 YYNGEE. The CDR3 totals 12 residues.

The chain recombines TRBV18 with TRBJ2-5; 11 bases map to TRBD2. The V gene end was trimmed by 7 bases and the J gene end by 5 bases; junction bases not matched to a gene: 12. Germline loops: CDR1 KGHSH, CDR2 LQKENI. The CDR3 has 16 amino acids. In DNA form, the CDR3 reads TGTGCCAGCTACCTCACCCTAGCGGGGGGTTTGGAGACCCAGTACTTC. Translation: CASYLTLAGGLETQYF.

The chain employs TRBV7-6 and TRBJ2-2, with D possibly matching TRBD2 (6 bases). V lost 2 bases and J lost 4, with 14 bases in between. CDR3 length equals 16 residues. Germline values: CDR1 SGHVS, CDR2 FNYEAQ. This chain's CDR3 is CASSLRSGPLTGELFF. The CDR3, as DNA: TGTGCCAGCAGCTTAAGGAGCGGGCCCCTCACCGGGGAGCTGTTTTTT.

The J gene is TRBJ2-7, the V gene TRBV6-5; 7 bases are shared with TRBD2. CDR1 is MNHEY, CDR2 SVGAGI, per germline. The CDR3 totals 13 residues. After removal of 6 bases from V and 5 bases from J, the junction contained 7 bases not matched to a gene. As DNA, the CDR3 is TGTGCCAGCAGCCCCGGGGGAGGGAACGAGCAGTACTTC. This gives the protein CASSPGGGNEQYF.

This clone was counted a single time. The chain couples TRBV15 to TRBJ1-1; D is ambiguous. This CDR3 has 14 amino acids. Germline V gene data show CDR1 as LNHNV and CDR2 as YYDKDF (reference sequence). V was trimmed by 7 bases and J by 0 bases, leaving 12 bases between them. This chain's CDR3 is CATNKAGVNTEAFF. The CDR3 nucleotides are TGTGCCACCAACAAAGCTGGAGTGAACACTGAAGCTTTCTTT.

This sequence joins TRBV7-9 and TRBJ1-5, with 8 bases matching TRBD1. This CDR3 comprises 14 residues. V trimming: 3 bases; J trimming: 7 bases; junction bases outside the gene matches: 5. Per the germline V gene, CDR1 is SEHNR and CDR2 is FQNEAQ (reference sequence). The CDR3 bases are TGTGCCAGCAGCTTCGACAGGGGCGAGCAGCCCCAGCATTTT. Translation gives CASSFDRGEQPQHF.

This chain connects TRBV28 to TRBJ1-2; D is unclear. Trimming took off 3 bases at V and 4 bases at J, with 12 bases between the two ends. This CDR3 has 14 amino acids. CDR1 MDHEN and CDR2 SYDVKM come from the germline V gene. In nucleotides, the CDR3 is TGTGCCAGCAGTTTGGGCGGGTCGGGCTATGGCTACACCTTC. This sequence encodes CASSLGGSGYGYTF.

The chain is built from TRBV4-3 and TRBJ1-2; D is unclear. CDR3 length equals 15 residues. The germline V gene has CDR1 LGHNA and CDR2 YSLEER. Trimming left V 0 bases short and J 8 bases short, with 16 bases between. The DNA for the CDR3 is TGCGCCAGCAGCCAAGATACCCCCCAAATTGAGGGCTACACCTTC. Amino acids: CASSQDTPQIEGYTF.

V usage is TRBV19 and J usage is TRBJ2-3, with 10 bases that match TRBD1. The germline V gene has CDR1 LNHDA and CDR2 SQIVND (reference sequence). V dropped 6 bases and J dropped 3; count of bases not matched to a gene: 6. This CDR3 has 15 residues. Written as DNA, the CDR3 is TGTGCCAGTAGGCCCGGGACAGGGGAAACAGATACGCAGTATTTT. Translated, it gives CASRPGTGETDTQYF.

This clone was detected a few times. The chain couples TRBV19 to TRBJ2-7, with a weak D call TRBD2 (6 bases). This CDR3 contains 14 residues. Between the trimmed V and J ends, which lost 10 bases and 7 bases, there was a span of 23 bases. Germline CDR1 LNHDA, CDR2 SQIVND (reference sequence). CDR3 in amino acids: CATLGGAPWGEQYF. The CDR3 DNA follows: TGTGCCACCCTTGGCGGGGCCCCCTGGGGGGAGCAGTACTTC.

The rearrangement joins TRBV6-5 to TRBJ2-7; 8 positions match TRBD2. The CDR3 contains 15 residues. Germline-derived CDR1 and CDR2 are MNHEY and SVGAGI. V shed 2 bases and J 0 bases; nucleotides not matched to a gene: 3. CDR3 region: CASSYQRGSSYEQYF. DNA for the CDR3: TGTGCCAGCAGTTACCAGCGGGGGAGCTCCTACGAGCAGTACTTC.

The V gene is TRBV30, the J gene TRBJ1-2; possibly TRBD1 for D (6 bases). CDR1 and CDR2 (germline): GTSNPN, SVGIG (reference sequence). Trimming pared 2 bases from V and 4 bases from J, leaving 14 bases between. The CDR3 covers 14 residues. CDR3 sequence (DNA): TGTGCCTGGAGTATCGGACAGATCTTCTATGGCTACACCTTC. This sequence encodes CAWSIGQIFYGYTF.

The chain joins TRBV6-5 to TRBJ2-1; D might be TRBD2 (5 bases). With 5 bases removed from V and 8 bases from J, the gap between germline ends came to 19 bases. Germline loops: CDR1 MNHEY, CDR2 SVGAGI. The length of the CDR3 is 15 residues. CDR3 sequence reads: CASSHLAAREDEQFF. The CDR3 DNA reads as TGTGCCAGCAGTCACCTCGCGGCCCGGGAAGATGAGCAGTTCTTC.

The chain couples TRBV6-4 to TRBJ1-1; possible D gene TRBD1, 5 bases. Germline CDR1 reads MRHNA; CDR2 reads SNTAGT. CDR3 length: 13 residues. Trimming stripped 4 bases from V and 6 bases from J, with 12 bases between. The CDR3 bases are TGTGCCAGCAGTGTGGGAGGGGAGTCTGAAGCTTTCTTT. It specifies CASSVGGESEAFF.

The chain carries TRBV7-9 and TRBJ1-1, with 7 positions matching TRBD1. The CDR3 sequence is 18 residues long. Per the germline V gene, CDR1 is SEHNR and CDR2 is FQNEAQ (reference sequence). The J segment lost 0 bases and the V segment lost 5 bases, leaving 15 bases of the junction unmatched. The CDR3 sequence is CASSLGMGDRHMNTEAFF. The CDR3 bases are TGTGCCAGCAGCCTCGGAATGGGGGACAGACACATGAACACTGAAGCTTTCTTT.

V and J are TRBV9 and TRBJ2-3, with 10 bases aligning to TRBD2. The CDR3 is 17 amino acids. CDR1 and CDR2 (germline): SGDLS, YYNGEE. With 0 bases clipped from V and 6 bases from J, the junction kept 10 bases outside the gene matches. Written as DNA, the CDR3 is TGTGCCAGCAGCGTAGGAGAGCGGGGGGGCCTCGGGGATACGCAGTATTTT. Protein product: CASSVGERGGLGDTQYF.

The chain recombines TRBV19 with TRBJ1-6; D gene uncertain. The CDR3 has 14 amino acids. Germline V gene sequence: CDR1 LNHDA, CDR2 SQIVND (reference sequence). Trimming removed 5 bases at V and 7 bases at J, with 12 bases between. The CDR3 protein is CASSPWTGNSPLHF. The CDR3 nucleotides are TGTGCCAGTAGTCCTTGGACGGGGAATTCACCCCTCCACTTT.

This clone was recorded only once. J is TRBJ2-5 and V is TRBV29-1, with D possibly being TRBD1 (6 bases). The V and J ends lost 5 bases and 1 base respectively, with 8 bases between them. CDR1 and CDR2 (germline): SQVTM, ANQGSEA. This CDR3 has 12 amino acids. The CDR3 reads CSVSGVQETQYF. The DNA for the CDR3 is TGCAGCGTTTCAGGGGTCCAAGAGACCCAGTACTTC.

This chain uses TRBV9 with TRBJ2-3, with TRBD2 matching over 14 bases. Germline loops: CDR1 SGDLS, CDR2 YYNGEE. V lost 4 bases and J lost 0; bases outside the gene matches: 7. This CDR3 has 18 residues. The CDR3 is CASSPRTSGRTSTDTQYF. CDR3 nucleotide sequence: TGTGCCAGCAGCCCCCGGACTAGCGGGAGGACTAGCACAGATACGCAGTATTTT.

V gene TRBV4-1 combines with J gene TRBJ2-7; 7 nucleotides match TRBD1. This CDR3 spans 13 amino acids. Germline values: CDR1 MGHRA, CDR2 YSYEKL. The V gene end was trimmed by 4 bases and the J gene end by 0 bases; junction bases not matched to a gene: 0. DNA of the CDR3: TGCGCCAGCAGCCGGGACAGCTCCTACGAGCAGTACTTC. Residues: CASSRDSSYEQYF.

V and J are TRBV4-1 and TRBJ2-3, with 7 bases that match TRBD2. The CDR3 is 15 residues long. Germline V gene data show CDR1 as MGHRA and CDR2 as YSYEKL. The trim removed 3 bases at V and 1 base at J, leaving 4 bases unmatched. The CDR3 protein is CASSQSGVGTDTQYF. The CDR3 bases are TGCGCCAGCAGCCAGAGCGGGGTGGGCACAGATACGCAGTATTTT.

V usage is TRBV7-9 and J usage is TRBJ2-1, with D possibly being TRBD1 (6 bases). Per the germline V gene, CDR1 is SEHNR and CDR2 is FQNEAQ (reference sequence). Trimming removed 5 bases at V and 6 bases at J, with 23 bases between. CDR3 length equals 17 residues. CDR3 coding DNA: TGTGCCAGCAGCCGTCTACAGGGTTCGCGTTTTGGCAATGAGCAGTTCTTC. Protein: CASSRLQGSRFGNEQFF.

In this sample, this clone turned up once. This chain connects TRBV7-2 to TRBJ2-7; 8 bases are a match to TRBD2. Germline CDR1 reads SGHTA; CDR2 reads FQGNSA. The CDR3 has 13 residues. V trimming: 5 bases; J trimming: 6 bases; junction bases outside the gene matches: 6. As DNA, the CDR3 is TGTGCCAGCAGCGCGGGGGGCCACGGCGAGCAGTACTTC. Protein product: CASSAGGHGEQYF.

The chain recombines TRBV30 with TRBJ1-2; D is undetermined. Trimming removed 1 base from V and 6 bases from J, with 9 bases in between. The CDR3 length is 12 residues. Germline lookup yields CDR1 GTSNPN and CDR2 SVGIG (reference sequence). The CDR3 reads CAWSDLRNGYTF. CDR3 DNA: TGTGCCTGGAGTGATCTGCGTAATGGCTACACCTTC.